Listed below are T cell receptor beta chains from one sample, sequenced in a study of T cell responses to AZD1222 COVID-19 vaccine. Profiling relied on immunoSEQ multiplex PCR, and the TCRdb table lists in-frame clones only, not all of them. This sample has about 160,000 clones; 85% to 95% occur once, and the top ten carry 0.7% to 0.9%. Sequences were derived from peripheral blood, sampled on day 0 of AZD1222 vaccination. All receptors come from an adult in good health. Each CDR3 is given with its conserved first and last residue. The D gene is left open where the match is weak. Rows may omit the clone size; those that give it use once, few, many or a size class.

clone size | D gene | J gene | V gene | CDR3 protein | CDR3 DNA
once | NA | TRBJ2-7 | TRBV5-1 | CASSTQGNRPRNEQYF | TGCGCCAGCAGCACGCAGGGGAACCGCCCTCGGAACGAGCAGTACTTC
NA | NA | TRBJ2-1 | TRBV3-1/TRBV3-2 | CASSPGLHSYNEQFF | TGTGCCAGCAGTCCCGGACTTCACTCCTACAATGAGCAGTTCTTC
NA | TRBD1 | TRBJ1-2 | TRBV5-4 | CASSRSGGAGGVYGYTF | TGTGCCAGCAGCCGATCCGGTGGGGCAGGGGGCGTCTATGGCTACACCTTC
NA | NA | TRBJ2-7 | TRBV6-1 | CASSQAGWEQYF | TGTGCCAGCAGTCAAGCAGGGTGGGAGCAGTACTTC
NA | NA | TRBJ1-2 | TRBV5-1 | CASSKTTQGLEGYTF | TGCGCCAGCAGTAAGACTACACAGGGATTAGAGGGCTACACCTTC
NA | NA | TRBJ1-1 | TRBV29-1 | CSVQGVMNTEAFF | TGCAGCGTTCAGGGCGTCATGAACACTGAAGCTTTCTTT
NA | NA | TRBJ1-2 | TRBV24-1 | CATSDPQAGSYGYTF | TGTGCCACCAGTGATCCTCAAGCAGGGAGCTATGGCTACACCTTC
NA | NA | TRBJ1-1 | TRBV5-1 | CASSLVRGDTEAFF | TGCGCCAGCAGCTTGGTGAGGGGAGACACTGAAGCTTTCTTT
NA | NA | TRBJ2-3 | TRBV7-9 | CASSLGPDTQYF | TGTGCCAGCAGCTTAGGTCCCGATACGCAGTATTTT
NA | NA | TRBJ1-3 | TRBV4-2 | CASSQDKVGNTIYF | TGTGCCAGCAGCCAAGATAAGGTGGGAAACACCATATATTTT
NA | NA | TRBJ2-3 | TRBV24-1 | CATSDRVRGGATTDTQYF | TGTGCCACCAGTGACCGAGTACGAGGGGGTGCTACCACAGATACGCAGTATTTT
NA | NA | TRBJ1-2 | TRBV28 | CASSLGGRVSYGYTF | TGTGCCAGCAGTTTGGGGGGGCGCGTTAGCTATGGCTACACCTTC
NA | NA | TRBJ2-5 | TRBV9 | CASSDGETQYF | TGTGCCAGCAGCGACGGGGAGACCCAGTACTTC
NA | NA | TRBJ1-2 | TRBV7-2 | CASSLPRAGANYGYTF | TGTGCCAGCAGCTTACCCCGGGCAGGGGCTAACTATGGCTACACCTTC
NA | NA | TRBJ2-4 | TRBV4-1 | CASSQVPYAKNIQYF | TGCGCCAGCAGCCAAGTCCCCTATGCCAAAAACATTCAGTACTTC
few | NA | TRBJ1-3 | TRBV7-2 | CASSQVGASSGNTIYF | TGTGCCAGCAGCCAGGTTGGTGCTTCCTCTGGAAACACCATATATTTT
NA | NA | TRBJ2-1 | TRBV5-1 | CASSLVRNEQFF | TGCGCCAGCAGCTTGGTTAGGAATGAGCAGTTCTTC
NA | TRBD1 | TRBJ1-2 | TRBV6-1 | CASSEQGASYGYTF | TGTGCCAGCAGTGAGCAGGGGGCGAGCTATGGCTACACCTTC
NA | TRBD1 | TRBJ2-2 | TRBV7-9 | CASSTGGTAITGELFF | TGTGCCAGCAGCACAGGGGGGACAGCTATCACCGGGGAGCTGTTTTTT
NA | TRBD1 | TRBJ1-4 | TRBV20-1 | CSASSGGGNEKLFF | TGCAGTGCTAGTTCAGGGGGCGGGAATGAAAAACTGTTTTTT
NA | TRBD1 | TRBJ1-6 | TRBV27 | CASRTGGLYNSPLHF | TGTGCCTCCCGGACAGGGGGCTTGTATAATTCACCCCTCCACTTT
NA | NA | TRBJ1-3 | TRBV6-1 | CASSEQIQGFSGNTIYF | TGTGCCAGCAGTGAACAAATCCAGGGGTTTTCCGGAAACACCATATATTTT
NA | TRBD2 | TRBJ2-5 | TRBV24-1 | CATGIGKRGAEFETQYF | TGTGCCACCGGGATAGGGAAGCGGGGGGCGGAATTCGAGACCCAGTACTTC
NA | NA | TRBJ1-5 | TRBV28 | CASSPRLGWFPQPQHF | TGTGCCAGCAGTCCCCGATTGGGTTGGTTCCCTCAGCCCCAGCATTTT
NA | TRBD1 | TRBJ1-1 | TRBV29-1 | CSVLRQGLNTEAFF | TGCAGCGTTCTCAGACAGGGGCTGAACACTGAAGCTTTCTTT
NA | NA | TRBJ1-5 | TRBV5-1 | CASSLEPVGLQSGNQPQHF | TGCGCCAGCAGCTTGGAACCCGTAGGGCTCCAGTCTGGCAATCAGCCCCAGCATTTT
NA | TRBD1 | TRBJ1-6 | TRBV5-1 | CASTTGGGSPLHF | TGCGCCAGCACCACAGGGGGCGGCTCACCCCTCCACTTT